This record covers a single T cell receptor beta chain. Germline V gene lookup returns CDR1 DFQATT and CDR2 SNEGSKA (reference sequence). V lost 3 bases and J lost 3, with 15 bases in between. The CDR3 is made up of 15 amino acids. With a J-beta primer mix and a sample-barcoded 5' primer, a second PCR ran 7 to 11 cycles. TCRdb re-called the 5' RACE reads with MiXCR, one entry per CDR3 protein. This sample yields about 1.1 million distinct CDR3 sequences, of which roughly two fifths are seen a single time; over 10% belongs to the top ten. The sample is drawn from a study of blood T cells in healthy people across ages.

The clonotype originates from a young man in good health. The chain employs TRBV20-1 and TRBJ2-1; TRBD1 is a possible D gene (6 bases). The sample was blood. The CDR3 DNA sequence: TGCAGTGCTAGGGGCCCCGCACAGGGCTACAATGAGCAGTTCTTC. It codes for CSARGPAQGYNEQFF.